The rows below give T cell receptor beta chains drawn from one sample of a study of T cell responses to AZD1222 COVID-19 vaccine. Generated by immunoSEQ multiplex PCR, the TCRdb table keeps only in-frame clones and is missing some. The table records 110,000 or so clones, more than 75% of them present only once. Here the sequenced sample was peripheral blood, taken on day 0 of AZD1222 vaccination. The receptors originated from an adult in good health. Both conserved end residues are part of each CDR3. D genes are given only for firm matches. Some rows mark clone size as missing; the rest say once, few, many or name a class of expanded clone.

few	TRBV5-8	NA	TRBJ1-1	CASTKGHSMPEAFF	TGTGCCAGCACCAAAGGTCATAGTATGCCTGAAGCTTTCTTT
NA	TRBV19	NA	TRBJ2-2	CASNAAPGTGELFF	TGTGCCAGCAACGCGGCTCCGGGCACCGGGGAGCTGTTTTTT
once	TRBV2	NA	TRBJ2-1	CASSLLSIGSPKRPEQFF	TGTGCCAGCAGTCTCCTCTCCATAGGCAGTCCGAAACGACCTGAGCAGTTCTTC
NA	TRBV4-1	TRBD2	TRBJ2-7	CASSQESGGAIEQYF	TGCGCCAGCAGCCAGGAAAGCGGGGGGGCCATCGAGCAGTACTTC
NA	TRBV6-5	NA	TRBJ2-7	CASSYSRTVSYEQYF	TGTGCCAGCAGTTACTCTCGGACAGTATCGTACGAGCAGTACTTC
NA	TRBV27	NA	TRBJ1-1	CASSPIMNTEAFF	TGTGCCAGCAGCCCTATCATGAACACTGAAGCTTTCTTT
NA	TRBV27	TRBD2	TRBJ2-5	CASSLNSGTGTQYF	TGTGCCAGCAGTTTAAATAGCGGGACGGGGACCCAGTACTTC
once	TRBV7-9	NA	TRBJ1-6	CASSPGTTGNSPLHF	TGTGCCAGCAGCCCGGGGACAACCGGAAATTCACCCCTCCACTTT
NA	TRBV13	TRBD1	TRBJ2-1	CASSQGQGAVDEQFF	TGTGCCAGCAGCCAGGGACAGGGGGCGGTCGATGAGCAGTTCTTC
NA	TRBV29-1	NA	TRBJ1-1	CSLQQKMNTEAFF	TGCAGCCTACAACAGAAGATGAACACTGAAGCTTTCTTT
NA	TRBV7-9	NA	TRBJ1-3	CASSFWAGVPGNTIYF	TGTGCCAGCAGCTTTTGGGCAGGGGTTCCTGGAAACACCATATATTTT
once	TRBV5-1	TRBD1	TRBJ1-1	CASSPTGSSEAFF	TGCGCCAGCAGCCCGACAGGGAGCTCTGAAGCTTTCTTT
NA	TRBV5-1	NA	TRBJ1-1	CASSWGGPNTEAFF	TGCGCCAGCAGCTGGGGGGGACCGAACACTGAAGCTTTCTTT
NA	TRBV7-9	NA	TRBJ1-5	CASSPVGVKGNQPQHF	TGTGCCAGCAGCCCAGTGGGCGTGAAGGGCAATCAGCCCCAGCATTTT
NA	TRBV18	TRBD2	TRBJ2-5	CASSPGLAGVGAETQYF	TGTGCCAGCTCACCGGGCCTAGCGGGGGTCGGGGCAGAGACCCAGTACTTC
NA	TRBV15	NA	TRBJ2-1	CATSRDSAYEQFF	TGTGCCACCAGCAGAGATTCGGCCTATGAGCAGTTCTTC
NA	TRBV5-1	TRBD1	TRBJ1-1	CASSHMTGEAFF	TGCGCCAGCAGCCATATGACAGGGGAAGCTTTCTTT
NA	TRBV2	NA	TRBJ2-2	CASGARLNTGELFF	TGTGCCAGCGGGGCCCGGTTAAACACCGGGGAGCTGTTTTTT
NA	TRBV28	NA	TRBJ1-5	CASRQTGVNQPQHF	TGTGCCAGCAGACAAACAGGAGTAAATCAGCCCCAGCATTTT
once	TRBV2	NA	TRBJ2-4	CASSETADSFIAKNIQYF	TGTGCCAGCAGTGAAACGGCGGACAGTTTTATAGCCAAAAACATTCAGTACTTC
NA	TRBV2	NA	TRBJ1-2	CASSGSADYGYTF	TGTGCCAGCAGTGGCAGCGCCGACTATGGCTACACCTTC
NA	TRBV25-1	TRBD1	TRBJ2-5	CASSEYVTGQETQYF	TGTGCCAGCAGTGAATACGTGACAGGGCAAGAGACCCAGTACTTC
NA	TRBV19	NA	TRBJ2-1	CASSIWGSPNEQFF	TGTGCCAGTAGTATTTGGGGATCCCCCAATGAGCAGTTCTTC
NA	TRBV7-9	NA	TRBJ1-1	CASSLRVGEGTEAFF	TGTGCCAGCAGCTTAAGAGTAGGGGAAGGTACTGAAGCTTTCTTT